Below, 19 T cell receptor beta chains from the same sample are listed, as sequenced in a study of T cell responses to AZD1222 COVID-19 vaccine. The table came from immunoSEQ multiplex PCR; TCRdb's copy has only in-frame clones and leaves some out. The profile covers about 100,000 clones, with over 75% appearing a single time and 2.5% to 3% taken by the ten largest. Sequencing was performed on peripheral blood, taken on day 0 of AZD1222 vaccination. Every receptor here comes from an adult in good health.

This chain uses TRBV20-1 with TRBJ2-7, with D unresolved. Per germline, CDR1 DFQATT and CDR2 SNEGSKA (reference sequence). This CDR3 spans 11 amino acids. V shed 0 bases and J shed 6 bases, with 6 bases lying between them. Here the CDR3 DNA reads TGCAGTGCTAGAGATGCGGTCGAGCAGTACTTC. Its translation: CSARDAVEQYF.

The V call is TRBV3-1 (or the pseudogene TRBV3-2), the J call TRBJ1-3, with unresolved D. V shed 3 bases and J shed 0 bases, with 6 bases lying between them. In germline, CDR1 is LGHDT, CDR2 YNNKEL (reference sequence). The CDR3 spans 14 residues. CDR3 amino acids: CASSHRDSGNTIYF. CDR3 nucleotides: TGTGCCAGCAGCCACCGTGACTCTGGAAACACCATATATTTT.

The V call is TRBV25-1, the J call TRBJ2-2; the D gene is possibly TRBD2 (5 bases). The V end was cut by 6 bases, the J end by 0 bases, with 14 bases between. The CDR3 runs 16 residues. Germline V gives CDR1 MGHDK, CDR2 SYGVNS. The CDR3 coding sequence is TGTGCCAGCAGGCCCCCCCGGGGATCGAACACCGGGGAGCTGTTTTTT. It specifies CASRPPRGSNTGELFF.

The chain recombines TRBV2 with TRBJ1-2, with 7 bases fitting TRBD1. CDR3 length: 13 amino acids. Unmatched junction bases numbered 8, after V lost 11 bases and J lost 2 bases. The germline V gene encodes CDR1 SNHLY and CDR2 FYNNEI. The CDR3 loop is CAGRTGENYGYTF. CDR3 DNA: TGTGCCGGCCGTACAGGGGAGAACTATGGCTACACCTTC.

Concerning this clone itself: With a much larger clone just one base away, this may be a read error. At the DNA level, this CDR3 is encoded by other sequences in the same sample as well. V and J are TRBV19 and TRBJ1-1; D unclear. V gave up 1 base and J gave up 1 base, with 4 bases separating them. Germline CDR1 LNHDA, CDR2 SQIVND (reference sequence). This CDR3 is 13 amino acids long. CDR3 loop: CASSIGQNTEAFF. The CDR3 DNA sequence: TGTGCCAGTAGTATAGGCCAGAACACTGAAGCTTTCTTT.

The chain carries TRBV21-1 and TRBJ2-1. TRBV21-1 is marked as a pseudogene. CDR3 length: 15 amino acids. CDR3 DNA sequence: TGTGCCAGCAGAGTAGGGGGGCCTACCTACAATGAGCAGTTCTTC. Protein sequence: CASRVGGPTYNEQFF.

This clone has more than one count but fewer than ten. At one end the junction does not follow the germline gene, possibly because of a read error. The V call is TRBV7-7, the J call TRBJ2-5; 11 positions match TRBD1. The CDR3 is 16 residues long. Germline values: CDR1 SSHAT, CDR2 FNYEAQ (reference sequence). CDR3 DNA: TGTGCTAGCAGCTCACCCATTGGGACAGGGGGAGAGACCCAGTACTTC. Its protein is CASSSPIGTGGETQYF.

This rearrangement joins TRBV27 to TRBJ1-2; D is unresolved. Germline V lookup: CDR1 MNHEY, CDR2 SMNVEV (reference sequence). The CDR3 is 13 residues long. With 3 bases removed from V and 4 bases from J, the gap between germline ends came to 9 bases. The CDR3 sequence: CASSLAVGYGYTF. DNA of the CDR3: TGTGCCAGCAGTTTGGCAGTTGGCTATGGCTACACCTTC.

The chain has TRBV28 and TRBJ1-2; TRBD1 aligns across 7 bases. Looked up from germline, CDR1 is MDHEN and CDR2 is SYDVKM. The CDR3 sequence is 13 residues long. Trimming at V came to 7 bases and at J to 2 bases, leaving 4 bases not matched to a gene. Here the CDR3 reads CASTRGRNYGYTF. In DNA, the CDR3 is TGTGCCAGCACAAGGGGGCGCAACTATGGCTACACCTTC.

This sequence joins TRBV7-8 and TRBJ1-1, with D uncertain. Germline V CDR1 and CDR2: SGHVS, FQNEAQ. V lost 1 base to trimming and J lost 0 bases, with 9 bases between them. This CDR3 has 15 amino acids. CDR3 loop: CASSLVTVMNTEAFF. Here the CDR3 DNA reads TGTGCCAGCAGCTTAGTTACGGTAATGAACACTGAAGCTTTCTTT.

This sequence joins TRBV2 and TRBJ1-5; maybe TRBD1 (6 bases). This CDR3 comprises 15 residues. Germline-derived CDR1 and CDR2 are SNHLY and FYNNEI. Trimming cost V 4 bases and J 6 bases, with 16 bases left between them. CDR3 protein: CASSAGHTQGQPQHF. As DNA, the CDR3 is TGTGCCAGCAGTGCCGGACACACACAGGGTCAGCCCCAGCATTTT.

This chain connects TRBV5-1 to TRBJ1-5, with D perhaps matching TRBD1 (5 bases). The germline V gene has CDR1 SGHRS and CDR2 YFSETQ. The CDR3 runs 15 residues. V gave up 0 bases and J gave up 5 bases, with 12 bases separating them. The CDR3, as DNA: TGCGCCAGCAGCTTGGGTGGAGGGGTCCATCAGCCCCAGCATTTT. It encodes CASSLGGGVHQPQHF.

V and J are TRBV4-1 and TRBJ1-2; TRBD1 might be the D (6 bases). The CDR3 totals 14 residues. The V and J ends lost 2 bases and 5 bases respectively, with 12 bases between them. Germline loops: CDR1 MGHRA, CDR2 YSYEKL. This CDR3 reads CASSQMGAEYGYTF. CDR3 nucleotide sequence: TGCGCCAGCAGCCAAATGGGGGCAGAATATGGCTACACCTTC.

The DNA of the CDR3 is TGCGCCAGCAGCCAAGAGTGGAACTACGAGCAGTACTTC. Amino acid sequence: CASSQEWNYEQYF. The rearrangement links TRBV4-1 to TRBJ2-7; D gene ambiguous. CDR1 is MGHRA, CDR2 YSYEKL, per germline. Deletions cut 0 bases from V and 3 bases from J, with 6 bases between. The CDR3 contains 13 residues.

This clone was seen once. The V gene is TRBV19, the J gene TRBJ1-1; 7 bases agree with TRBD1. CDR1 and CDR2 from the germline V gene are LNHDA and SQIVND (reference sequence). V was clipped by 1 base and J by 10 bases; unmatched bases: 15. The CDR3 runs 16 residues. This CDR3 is CASSIGGGDSPTGAFF. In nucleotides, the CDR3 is TGTGCCAGTAGTATAGGGGGCGGGGACAGCCCTACCGGAGCTTTCTTT.

The CDR3 protein is CASSLQREGWGEKLFF. CDR3 nucleotides: TGCGCCAGCAGCCTCCAGAGGGAGGGGTGGGGTGAAAAACTGTTTTTT. J is TRBJ1-4 and V is TRBV4-1; tentative D call: TRBD1 (5 bases). Germline V gives CDR1 MGHRA, CDR2 YSYEKL. The CDR3 is 16 amino acids. Trimming stripped 4 bases from V and 7 bases from J, with 19 bases between.

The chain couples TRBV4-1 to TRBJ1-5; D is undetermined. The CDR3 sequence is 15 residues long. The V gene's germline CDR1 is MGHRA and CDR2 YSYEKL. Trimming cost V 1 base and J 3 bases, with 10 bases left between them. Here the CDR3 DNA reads TGCGCCAGCAGCCAAGTTTCAGGAACCAATCAGCCCCAGCATTTT. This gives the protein CASSQVSGTNQPQHF.

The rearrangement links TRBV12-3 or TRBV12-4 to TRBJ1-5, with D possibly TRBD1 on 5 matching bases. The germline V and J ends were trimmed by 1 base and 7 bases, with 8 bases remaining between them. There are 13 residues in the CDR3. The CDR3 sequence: CASSLGAGQPQHF. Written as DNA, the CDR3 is TGTGCCAGCAGTTTAGGGGCAGGGCAGCCCCAGCATTTT.

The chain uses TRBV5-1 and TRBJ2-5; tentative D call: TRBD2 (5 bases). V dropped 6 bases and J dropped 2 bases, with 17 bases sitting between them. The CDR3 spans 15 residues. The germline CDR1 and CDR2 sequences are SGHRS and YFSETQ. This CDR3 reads CASKRRRAIQETQYF. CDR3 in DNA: TGCGCCAGCAAGAGGAGGCGGGCAATACAAGAGACCCAGTACTTC.